The 26 T cell receptor beta chains given below trace back to one sample, sequenced in a study of T cells in Graves' hyperthyroidism and ophthalmopathy. RNA transcripts were the template for amplifying TCR beta CDR3 regions. HTBI primers were the set used in a first-round RT-PCR of the TCR CDR3. TCRdb processed the multiplex PCR reads anew with MiXCR; each CDR3 protein has one entry. The sample shows hundreds of thousands of distinct CDR3 sequences, 15% to 20% of them seen only once. Input material: blood. The receptor source for this set is a woman aged 50 to 60 with Graves' hyperthyroidism that later progressed to Graves' ophthalmopathy.

This clonotype has only a few counts. This rearrangement joins TRBV5-8 to TRBJ2-3; D remains unclear. Germline V lookup: CDR1 SGHTS, CDR2 YDEGEE. V gave up 0 bases and J gave up 1 base, with 9 bases separating them. CDR3 size: 15 residues. The CDR3 here is CASSLGRTGTDTQYF. The DNA for the CDR3 is TGTGCCAGCAGCTTGGGACGTACCGGCACAGATACGCAGTATTTT.

This clonotype was recorded a few times. The J gene is TRBJ2-3, the V gene TRBV11-2; the D gene could be TRBD1 or TRBD2 (5 bases each). Trimming removed 1 base from V and 0 bases from J, with 8 bases in between. This CDR3 is built from 15 residues. The germline V gene encodes CDR1 SGHAT and CDR2 FQNNGV. The CDR3 loop is CASSLGDRSTDTQYF. As DNA, the CDR3 is TGTGCCAGCAGCTTAGGGGACCGTAGCACAGATACGCAGTATTTT.

This rearrangement joins TRBV12-3 or TRBV12-4 to TRBJ1-5; 7 positions match TRBD1. V shed 6 bases and J 9 bases; nucleotides not matched to a gene: 17. The length of the CDR3 is 16 residues. The CDR3 coding sequence is TGTGCCAGCAGAGCTTCGTGGGGCGGCAGGGGGTCGCCCCAGCATTTT. The encoded protein is CASRASWGGRGSPQHF.

This clonotype occurred many times. This chain connects TRBV6-1 to TRBJ2-2; 8 nucleotides agree with TRBD2. The CDR3 loop spans 19 amino acids. From germline, CDR1 is MNHNS and CDR2 SASEGT. V was pared by 7 bases and J by 4 bases, with 20 bases of the junction left unmatched. CDR3 nucleotides: TGTGCCAGCACCCATGCCCTGATATCCGCGGGGGGTGGCACCGGGGAGCTGTTTTTT. As protein: CASTHALISAGGGTGELFF.

This clonotype was observed at least ten times. This sequence joins TRBV6-1 and TRBJ2-5; either TRBD1 or TRBD2 may fit D (6 bases each). The V gene's germline CDR1 is MNHNS and CDR2 SASEGT. This CDR3 spans 13 amino acids. With 9 bases removed from V and 5 bases from J, the gap between germline ends came to 16 bases. Written as DNA, the CDR3 is TGTGCCAGTACAGTGGGGGGCGCGGAGACCCAGTACTTC. Translated, it gives CASTVGGAETQYF.

This clonotype was counted many times. This chain uses TRBV20-1 with TRBJ2-1; D uncertain. Trimming shortened V by 0 bases and J by 4 bases, and 10 bases separated the two germline ends. The V gene's germline CDR1 is DFQATT and CDR2 SNEGSKA (reference sequence). There are 14 residues in the CDR3. The DNA of the CDR3 is TGCAGTGCTAGAGAGGCAGGAGCATACAATGAGCAGTTCTTC. Residues: CSAREAGAYNEQFF.

This clonotype was counted many times. The V and J genes are TRBV11-2 and TRBJ1-1; D unclear. CDR1 and CDR2 from the germline V gene are SGHAT and FQNNGV. The CDR3 is 14 amino acids. Trimming took off 4 bases at V and 3 bases at J, with 12 bases between the two ends. The CDR3: CASSSNLKDTEAFF. The CDR3 DNA follows: TGTGCCAGCAGCTCGAACCTTAAAGACACTGAAGCTTTCTTT.

This clonotype was counted a few times. This sequence joins TRBV6-1 and TRBJ1-5, with D maybe TRBD1 (5 bases). The CDR3 is 16 residues long. The germline gives CDR1 MNHNS, CDR2 SASEGT. V lost 5 bases, J lost 2 bases, and 16 bases lay in between. The CDR3 DNA is TGTGCCAGCAGTCGACGGCTTTCGGGGGGCAATCAGCCCCAGCATTTT. Residues: CASSRRLSGGNQPQHF.

With respect to this clonotype: This may come from a read error, since a much larger clone is one base off. The gene calls are TRBV12-3 or TRBV12-4 and TRBJ1-4; 8 bases map to TRBD1. V lost 7 bases, J lost 8 bases, and 9 bases stayed unmatched. This CDR3 is built from 14 residues. The CDR3 coding sequence is TGTGCCAGCACCCAGACAGGGGCGGGGGAAAAACTGTTTTTT. Translated: CASTQTGAGEKLFF.

J is TRBJ2-7 and V is TRBV20-1; TRBD1 matches at 11 bases. Germline assignment: CDR1 DFQATT and CDR2 SNEGSKA (reference sequence). The CDR3 is made up of 17 amino acids. The V gene end was trimmed by 1 base and the J gene end by 1 base; junction bases not matched to a gene: 9. The CDR3 region is CSARGRPGQGVSYEQYF. The CDR3 DNA reads TGCAGTGCTAGAGGTCGGCCGGGACAGGGGGTTTCCTACGAGCAGTACTTC.

This clonotype was observed at least ten times. V gene TRBV20-1 combines with J gene TRBJ2-3; TRBD2 is a possible D gene (7 bases). The V end lost 6 bases, the J end lost 5 bases, and 24 bases lay between the germline ends. The length of the CDR3 is 16 residues. The germline V gene has CDR1 DFQATT and CDR2 SNEGSKA (reference sequence). The CDR3 here is CSARTVGGGFGDTQYF. The CDR3 nucleotides are TGCAGTGCCCGTACCGTAGGGGGGGGCTTTGGAGATACGCAGTATTTT.

The chain carries TRBV14 and TRBJ2-7; the D is unclear. There are 14 residues in the CDR3. CDR1 SGHDN and CDR2 FVKESK come from the germline V gene. Trimming shortened V by 2 bases and J by 3 bases, and 11 bases separated the two germline ends. CDR3 amino acids: CASSQTPTHYEQYF. CDR3 sequence (DNA): TGTGCCAGCAGCCAAACACCGACGCACTACGAGCAGTACTTC.

This clonotype was recorded many times. This chain uses TRBV3-1 with TRBJ2-7; no definite D call. Trimming removed 3 bases from V and 7 bases from J, with 19 bases in between. The CDR3 runs to 15 residues. CDR1 is LGHDT and CDR2 is YNNKEL in the germline V gene (reference sequence). CDR3 residues: CASSQGSARRWEQYF. CDR3 DNA: TGTGCCAGCAGCCAGGGTTCGGCAAGGCGATGGGAGCAGTACTTC.

This clonotype was detected ten times or more. This chain links TRBV5-1 with TRBJ2-3; maybe TRBD2 (5 bases). Germline V CDR1 and CDR2: SGHRS, YFSETQ. V was pared by 6 bases and J by 3 bases, with 11 bases between. CDR3 length: 13 residues. The CDR3 protein is CASNLRGTDTQYF. The CDR3 coding sequence is TGCGCCAGCAATCTTCGGGGTACAGATACGCAGTATTTT.

This clonotype was found many times. The chain carries TRBV6-1 and TRBJ2-5; 9 bases are shared with TRBD1. This CDR3 spans 16 amino acids. CDR1 and CDR2 (germline): MNHNS, SASEGT. V trimming: 2 bases; J trimming: 4 bases; junction bases outside the gene matches: 8. The CDR3 nucleotides are TGTGCCAGCAGTGAATCCCCGGGACAGGGCGGAGAGACCCAGTACTTC. Encoded protein: CASSESPGQGGETQYF.

This clonotype was seen a handful of times. This chain connects TRBV6-1 to TRBJ2-1, with D perhaps matching TRBD1 (6 bases). Between the trimmed V and J ends, which lost 5 bases and 8 bases, there was a span of 19 bases. CDR1 MNHNS and CDR2 SASEGT come from the germline V gene. The CDR3 is 15 amino acids. This chain's CDR3 is CASSLEQGVVDEQFF. CDR3 nucleotides: TGTGCCAGCAGTCTAGAACAGGGTGTGGTAGATGAGCAGTTCTTC.

V gene TRBV5-1 combines with J gene TRBJ2-7; maybe TRBD2 (7 bases). Deletions cut 4 bases from V and 4 bases from J, with 12 bases between. The CDR3 has 13 residues. Germline V gene sequence: CDR1 SGHRS, CDR2 YFSETQ. The CDR3 region has the DNA TGCGCCAGCAGCGGCGGGGGCCCGTACGAGCAGTACTTC. This encodes CASSGGGPYEQYF.

Points on this clonotype: A much larger clonotype is one base distant, so this may be a read error. This rearrangement joins TRBV6-2 or TRBV6-3 to TRBJ1-5; a possible D gene is TRBD1 (6 bases). Per germline, CDR1 MNHEY and CDR2 SVGEGT. CDR3 length: 16 amino acids. The chain's CDR3 is CASRADRPNSNRPQHF. Here the CDR3 DNA reads TGTGCCAGCAGGGCCGACAGGCCTAATAGCAATCGGCCCCAGCATTTT.

With regard to this clonotype: In this CDR3 the conserved last residue, phenylalanine or tryptophan, is missing, so a read error is likely. The chain is built from TRBV3-1 and TRBJ1-1; D unresolved. The V end lost 3 bases, the J end lost 0 bases, and 14 bases lay between the germline ends. This CDR3 has 16 amino acids. Germline CDR1 and CDR2: LGHDT and YNNKEL (reference sequence). The CDR3 nucleotides read TGTGCCAGCAGCCAGCTGATTTCTAGGATGAACACTGAAGCTTTCCTT. This translates into CASSQLISRMNTEAFL.

This clonotype came up many times. The rearrangement links TRBV11-3 to TRBJ2-5; tentatively, D is TRBD2 (6 bases). The V end was cut by 5 bases, the J end by 5 bases, with 18 bases between. This CDR3 has 15 amino acids. The germline V gene encodes CDR1 SGHNT and CDR2 YENEEA. The DNA of the CDR3 is TGTGCCAGCAGCCCGGTGGCGGGGTTAGGGGAGACCCAGTACTTC. Its protein product is CASSPVAGLGETQYF.

This clonotype was observed many times. This rearrangement joins TRBV20-1 to TRBJ2-7, with D uncertain. From germline, CDR1 is DFQATT and CDR2 SNEGSKA (reference sequence). V gave up 4 bases and J gave up 3 bases, with 4 bases separating them. The CDR3 contains 10 residues. The CDR3 loop is CSAIDYEQYF. CDR3 bases: TGCAGTGCTATTGACTACGAGCAGTACTTC.

This clonotype was counted many times. The chain joins TRBV30 to TRBJ1-1; unclear D gene. The CDR3 runs 12 residues. Germline-derived CDR1 and CDR2 are GTSNPN and SVGIG (reference sequence). The V end was cut by 7 bases, the J end by 4 bases, with 13 bases between. As DNA, the CDR3 is TGTGCCTCACAACGGGGTAGCACTGAAGCTTTCTTT. Translating gives CASQRGSTEAFF.

This clonotype has at least ten counts. J is TRBJ2-7 and V is TRBV13; D may correspond to TRBD1 or TRBD2 (6 bases each). CDR1 is PRHDT, CDR2 FYEKMQ, per germline (reference sequence). This CDR3 is built from 14 residues. V was shortened by 5 bases and J by 2 bases, with 13 bases between the two germline ends. The CDR3 loop reads CASSPGGGAYEQYF. The CDR3 DNA reads as TGTGCCAGCAGCCCCGGGGGCGGGGCCTACGAGCAGTACTTC.

This clonotype came up a few times. This sequence joins TRBV5-1 and TRBJ2-2; 9 nucleotides line up with TRBD1. This CDR3 contains 16 residues. Germline loops: CDR1 SGHRS, CDR2 YFSETQ. V lost 2 bases, J lost 1 base, and 3 bases stayed unmatched. CDR3 DNA sequence: TGCGCCAGCAGCTTTATGGGACAGGGGAACACCGGGGAGCTGTTTTTT. Its translation: CASSFMGQGNTGELFF.

The chain joins TRBV10-2 to TRBJ1-4; the D gene is possibly TRBD1 (6 bases). Germline V gene sequence: CDR1 WSHSY, CDR2 SAAADI. The CDR3 runs to 16 residues. Trimming removed 6 bases from V and 8 bases from J, with 22 bases in between. The CDR3 loop is CASRPRDTTTREKLFF. CDR3 bases: TGCGCCAGCAGACCTCGGGACACCACAACTAGAGAAAAACTGTTTTTT.

With regard to this clonotype: The germline gene is not matched at one end of the junction; a read error may be the cause. The chain is built from TRBV27 and TRBJ1-1; 8 nucleotides agree with TRBD1. This CDR3 region has 14 residues. Germline V gene lookup returns CDR1 MNHEY and CDR2 SMNVEV (reference sequence). The CDR3 spells CACSFETGGPEAFF. As DNA, the CDR3 is TGTGCCTGCAGTTTTGAAACAGGGGGGCCTGAAGCTTTCTTT.